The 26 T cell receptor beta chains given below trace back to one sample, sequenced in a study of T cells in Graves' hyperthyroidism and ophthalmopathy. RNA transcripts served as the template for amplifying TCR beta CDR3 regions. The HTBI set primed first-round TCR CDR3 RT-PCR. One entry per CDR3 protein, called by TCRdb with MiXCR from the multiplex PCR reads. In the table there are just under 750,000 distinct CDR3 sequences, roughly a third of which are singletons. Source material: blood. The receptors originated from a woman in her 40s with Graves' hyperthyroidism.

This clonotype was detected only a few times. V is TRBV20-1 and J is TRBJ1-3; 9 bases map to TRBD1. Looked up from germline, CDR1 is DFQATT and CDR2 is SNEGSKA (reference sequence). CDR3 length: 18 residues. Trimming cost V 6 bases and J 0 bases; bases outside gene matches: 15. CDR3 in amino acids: CSARPGTGTINSGNTIYF. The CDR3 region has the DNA TGCAGTGCAAGGCCCGGGACAGGGACCATAAACTCTGGAAACACCATATATTTT.

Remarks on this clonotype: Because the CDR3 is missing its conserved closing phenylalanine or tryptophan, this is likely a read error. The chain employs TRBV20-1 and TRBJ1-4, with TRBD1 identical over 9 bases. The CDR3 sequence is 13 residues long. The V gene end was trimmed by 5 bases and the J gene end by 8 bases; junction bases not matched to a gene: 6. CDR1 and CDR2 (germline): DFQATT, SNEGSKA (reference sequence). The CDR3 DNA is TGCAGTGCTGGGGACAGGGTAGGGGAAAAACTGTTTTCT. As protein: CSAGDRVGEKLFS.

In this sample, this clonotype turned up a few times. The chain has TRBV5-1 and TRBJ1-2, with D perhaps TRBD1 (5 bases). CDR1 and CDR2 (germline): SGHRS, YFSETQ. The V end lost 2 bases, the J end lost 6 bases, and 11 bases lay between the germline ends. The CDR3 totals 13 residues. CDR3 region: CASSFTGRDGYTF. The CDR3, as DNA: TGCGCCAGCAGCTTTACGGGGCGAGATGGCTACACCTTC. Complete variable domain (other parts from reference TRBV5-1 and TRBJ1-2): KAGVTQTPRYLIKTRGQQVTLSCSPISGHRSVSWYQQTPGQGLQFLFEYFSETQRNKGNFPGRFSGRQFSNSRSEMNVSTLELGDSALYLCASSFTGRDGYTFGSGTRLTVV.

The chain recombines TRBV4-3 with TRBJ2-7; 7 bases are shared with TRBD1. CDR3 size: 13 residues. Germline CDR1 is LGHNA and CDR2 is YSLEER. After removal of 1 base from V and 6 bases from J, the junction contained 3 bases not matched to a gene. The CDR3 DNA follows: TGCGCCAGCAGCCAAGTAGGGGGCTCCGAGCAGTACTTC. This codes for CASSQVGGSEQYF.

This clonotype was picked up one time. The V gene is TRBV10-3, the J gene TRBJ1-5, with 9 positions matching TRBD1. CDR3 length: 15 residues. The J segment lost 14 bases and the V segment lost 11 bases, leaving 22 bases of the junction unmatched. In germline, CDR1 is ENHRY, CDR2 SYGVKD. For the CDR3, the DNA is TGTGCCTCCCGGGACAGGGATTCGCCGGGGGGCTACGAGCATTTT. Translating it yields CASRDRDSPGGYEHF.

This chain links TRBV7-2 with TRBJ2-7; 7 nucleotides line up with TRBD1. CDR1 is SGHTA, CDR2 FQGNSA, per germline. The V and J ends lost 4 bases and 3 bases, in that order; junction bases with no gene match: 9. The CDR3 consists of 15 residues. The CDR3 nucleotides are TGTGCCAGCAGCTCATCCCTAACAGGGGTCTACGAGCAGTACTTC. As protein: CASSSSLTGVYEQYF. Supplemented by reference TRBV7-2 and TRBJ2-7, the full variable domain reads GAGVSQSPSNKVTEKGKDVELRCDPISGHTALYWYRQSLGQGLEFLIYFQGNSAPDKSGLPSDRFSAERTGGSVSTLTIQRTQQEDSAVYLCASSSSLTGVYEQYFGPGTRLTVT.

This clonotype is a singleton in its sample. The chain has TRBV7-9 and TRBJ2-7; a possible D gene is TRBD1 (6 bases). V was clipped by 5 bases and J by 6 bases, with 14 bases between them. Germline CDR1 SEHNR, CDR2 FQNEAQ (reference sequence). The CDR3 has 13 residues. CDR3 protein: CASSQNRQAEQYF. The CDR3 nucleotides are TGTGCCAGCAGCCAGAATAGACAGGCCGAGCAGTACTTC.

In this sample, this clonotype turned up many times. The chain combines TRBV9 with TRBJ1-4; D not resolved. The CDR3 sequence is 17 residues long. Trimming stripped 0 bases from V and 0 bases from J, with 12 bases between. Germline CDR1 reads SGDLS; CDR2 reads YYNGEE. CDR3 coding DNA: TGTGCCAGCAGCGTAGATCCAGGTTCGACAACTAATGAAAAACTGTTTTTT. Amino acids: CASSVDPGSTTNEKLFF.

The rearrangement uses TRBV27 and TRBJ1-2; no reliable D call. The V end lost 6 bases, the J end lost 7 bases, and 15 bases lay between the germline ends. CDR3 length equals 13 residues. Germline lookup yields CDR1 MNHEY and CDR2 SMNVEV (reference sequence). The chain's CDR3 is CASSRTVGSGYTF. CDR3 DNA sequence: TGTGCCAGCAGCCGAACGGTGGGGAGTGGCTACACCTTC.

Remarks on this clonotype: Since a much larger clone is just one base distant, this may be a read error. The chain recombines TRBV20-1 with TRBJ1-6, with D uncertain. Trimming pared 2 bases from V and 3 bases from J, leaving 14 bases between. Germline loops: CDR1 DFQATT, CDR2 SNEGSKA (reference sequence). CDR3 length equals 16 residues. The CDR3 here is CSARSVPDFYNSPLHF. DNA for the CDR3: TGCAGTGCTAGATCTGTGCCCGACTTCTATAATTCACCCCTCCACTTT.

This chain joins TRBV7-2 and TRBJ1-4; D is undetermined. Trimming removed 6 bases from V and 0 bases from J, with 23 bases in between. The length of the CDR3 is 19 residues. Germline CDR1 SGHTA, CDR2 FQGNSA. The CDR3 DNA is TGTGCCAGCAGTCAATCCCGTGGGCCGGGCACTGCAACTAATGAAAAACTGTTTTTT. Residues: CASSQSRGPGTATNEKLFF.

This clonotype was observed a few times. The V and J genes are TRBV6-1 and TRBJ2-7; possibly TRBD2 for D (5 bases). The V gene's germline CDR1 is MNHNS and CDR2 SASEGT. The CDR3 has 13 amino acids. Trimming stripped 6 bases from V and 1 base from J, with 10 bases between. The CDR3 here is CASREALSYEQYF. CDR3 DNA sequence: TGTGCCAGCAGGGAGGCGTTATCCTACGAGCAGTACTTC.

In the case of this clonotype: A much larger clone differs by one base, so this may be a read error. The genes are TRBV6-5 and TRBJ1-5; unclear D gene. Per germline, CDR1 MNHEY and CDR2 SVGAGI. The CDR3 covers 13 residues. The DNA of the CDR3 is TGTGCCATCAGTTACTCGTCTGGTCAGCCCCAGCATTTT. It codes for CAISYSSGQPQHF.

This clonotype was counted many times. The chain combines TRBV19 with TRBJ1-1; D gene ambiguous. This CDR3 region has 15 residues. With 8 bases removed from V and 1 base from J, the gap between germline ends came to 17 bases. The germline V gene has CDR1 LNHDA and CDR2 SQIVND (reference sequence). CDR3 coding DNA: TGTGCCAGTTTCTCTCTAGGATCGGCGAACACTGAAGCTTTCTTT. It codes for CASFSLGSANTEAFF.

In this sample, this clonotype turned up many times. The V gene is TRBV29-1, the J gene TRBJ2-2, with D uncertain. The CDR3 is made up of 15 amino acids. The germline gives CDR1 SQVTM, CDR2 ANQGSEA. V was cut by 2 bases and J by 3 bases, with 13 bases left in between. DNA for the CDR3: TGCAGCGTTGAACTGACCAGGAGTCACACCGGGGAGCTGTTTTTT. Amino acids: CSVELTRSHTGELFF.

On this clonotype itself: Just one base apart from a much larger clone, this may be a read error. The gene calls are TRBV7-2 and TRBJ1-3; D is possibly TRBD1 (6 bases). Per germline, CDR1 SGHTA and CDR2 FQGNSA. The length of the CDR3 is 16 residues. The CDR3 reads CAGSLLWGQNGNTIYF. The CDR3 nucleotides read TGTGCCGGCAGCTTATTATGGGGGCAGAATGGAAACACCATATATTTT.

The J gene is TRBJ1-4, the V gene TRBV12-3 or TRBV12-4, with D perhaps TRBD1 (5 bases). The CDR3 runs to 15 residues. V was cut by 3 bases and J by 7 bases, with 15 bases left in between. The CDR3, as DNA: TGTGCCAGCAGTTTCAGTGCGGGGAGGGGTGAAAAACTGTTTTTT. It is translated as CASSFSAGRGEKLFF.

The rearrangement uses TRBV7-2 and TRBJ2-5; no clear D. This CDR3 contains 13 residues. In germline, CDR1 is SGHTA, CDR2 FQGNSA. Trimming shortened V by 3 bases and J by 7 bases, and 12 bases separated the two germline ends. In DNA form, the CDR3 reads TGTGCCAGCAGCTTGGACGGCCCACGGACCCAGTACTTC. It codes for CASSLDGPRTQYF.

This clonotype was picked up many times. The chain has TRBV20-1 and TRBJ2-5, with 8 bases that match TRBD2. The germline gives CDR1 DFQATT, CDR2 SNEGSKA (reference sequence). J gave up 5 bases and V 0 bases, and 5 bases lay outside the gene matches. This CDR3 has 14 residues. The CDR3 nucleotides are TGCAGTGCTAGAGACCGAGCGGGAGCGGAGACCCAGTACTTC. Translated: CSARDRAGAETQYF.

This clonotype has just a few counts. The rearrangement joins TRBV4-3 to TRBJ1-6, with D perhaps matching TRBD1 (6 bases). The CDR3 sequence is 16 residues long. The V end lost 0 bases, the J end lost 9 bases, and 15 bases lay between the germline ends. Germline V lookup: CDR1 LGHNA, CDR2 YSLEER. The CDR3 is CASSQEGGLGGSPLHF. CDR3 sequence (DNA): TGCGCCAGCAGCCAAGAAGGGGGGCTGGGAGGTTCACCCCTCCACTTT.

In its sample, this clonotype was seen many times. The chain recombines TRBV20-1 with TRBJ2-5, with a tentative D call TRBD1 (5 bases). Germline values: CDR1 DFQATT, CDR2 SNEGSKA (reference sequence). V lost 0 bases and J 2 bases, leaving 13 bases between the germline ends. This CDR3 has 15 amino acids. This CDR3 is CSARDTQGWQETQYF. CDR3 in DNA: TGCAGTGCTAGAGATACCCAGGGATGGCAAGAGACCCAGTACTTC.

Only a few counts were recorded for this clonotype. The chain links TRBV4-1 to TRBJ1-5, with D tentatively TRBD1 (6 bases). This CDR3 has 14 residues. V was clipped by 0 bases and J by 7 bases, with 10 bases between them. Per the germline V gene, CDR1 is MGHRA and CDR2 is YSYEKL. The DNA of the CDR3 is TGCGCCAGCAGCCAAGATAAAGGGGGACAGCCCCAGCATTTT. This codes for CASSQDKGGQPQHF.

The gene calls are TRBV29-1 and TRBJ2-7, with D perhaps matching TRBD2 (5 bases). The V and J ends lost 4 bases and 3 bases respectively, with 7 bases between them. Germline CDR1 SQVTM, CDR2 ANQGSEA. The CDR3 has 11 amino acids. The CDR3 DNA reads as TGCAGCGTTGGACTAAACTACGAGCAGTACTTC. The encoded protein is CSVGLNYEQYF.

The CDR3 spells CASQSRSGGTQVQYF. DNA of the CDR3: TGCGCCAGCCAGTCTAGATCGGGAGGAACCCAAGTGCAGTACTTC. V is TRBV10-2 and J is TRBJ2-7; 7 nucleotides line up with TRBD2. The V and J ends lost 8 bases and 9 bases, in that order; junction bases with no gene match: 19. The CDR3 loop spans 15 amino acids. From germline, CDR1 is WSHSY and CDR2 SAAADI.

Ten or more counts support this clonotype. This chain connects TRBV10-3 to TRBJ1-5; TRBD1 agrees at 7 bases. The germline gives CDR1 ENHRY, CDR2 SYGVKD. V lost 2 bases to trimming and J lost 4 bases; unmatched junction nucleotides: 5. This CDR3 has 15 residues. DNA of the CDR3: TGTGCCATCAGTGAGGGGTCAGGGGGAAATCAGCCCCAGCATTTT. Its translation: CAISEGSGGNQPQHF.

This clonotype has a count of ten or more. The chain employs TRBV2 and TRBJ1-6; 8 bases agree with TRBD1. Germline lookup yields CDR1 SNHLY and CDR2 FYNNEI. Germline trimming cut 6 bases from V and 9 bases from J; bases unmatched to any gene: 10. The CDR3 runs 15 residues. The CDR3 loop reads CASSPLTGVGSPLHF. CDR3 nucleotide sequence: TGTGCCAGCAGCCCTTTGACAGGGGTTGGTTCACCCCTCCACTTT. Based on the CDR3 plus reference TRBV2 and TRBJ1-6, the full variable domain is EPEVTQTPSHQVTQMGQEVILRCVPISNHLYFYWYRQILGQKVEFLVSFYNNEISEKSEIFDDQFSVERPDGSNFTLKIRSTKLEDSAMYFCASSPLTGVGSPLHFGNGTRLTVT.